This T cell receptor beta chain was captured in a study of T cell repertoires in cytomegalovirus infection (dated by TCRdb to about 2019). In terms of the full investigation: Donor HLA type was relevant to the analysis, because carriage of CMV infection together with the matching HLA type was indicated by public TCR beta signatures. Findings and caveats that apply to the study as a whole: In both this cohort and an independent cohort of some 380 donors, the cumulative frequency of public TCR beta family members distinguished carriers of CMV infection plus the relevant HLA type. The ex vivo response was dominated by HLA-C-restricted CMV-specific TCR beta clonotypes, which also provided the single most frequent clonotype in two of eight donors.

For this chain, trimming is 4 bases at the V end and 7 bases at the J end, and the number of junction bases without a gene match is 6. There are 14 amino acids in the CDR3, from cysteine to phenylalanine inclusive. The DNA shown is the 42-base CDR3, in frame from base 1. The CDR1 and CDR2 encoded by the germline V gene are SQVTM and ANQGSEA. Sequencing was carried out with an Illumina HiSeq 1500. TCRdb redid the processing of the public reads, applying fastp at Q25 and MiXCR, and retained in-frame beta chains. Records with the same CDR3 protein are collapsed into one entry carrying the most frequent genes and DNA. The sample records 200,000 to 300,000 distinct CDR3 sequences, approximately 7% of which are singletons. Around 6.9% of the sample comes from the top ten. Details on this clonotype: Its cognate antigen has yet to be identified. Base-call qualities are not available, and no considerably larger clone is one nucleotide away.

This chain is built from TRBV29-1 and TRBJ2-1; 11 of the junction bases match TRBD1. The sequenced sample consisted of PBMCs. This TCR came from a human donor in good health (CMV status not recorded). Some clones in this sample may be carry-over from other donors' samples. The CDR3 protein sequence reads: CSVVGDRGVNEQFF. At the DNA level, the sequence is TGCAGCGTTGTTGGGGACAGGGGGGTGAATGAGCAGTTCTTC.